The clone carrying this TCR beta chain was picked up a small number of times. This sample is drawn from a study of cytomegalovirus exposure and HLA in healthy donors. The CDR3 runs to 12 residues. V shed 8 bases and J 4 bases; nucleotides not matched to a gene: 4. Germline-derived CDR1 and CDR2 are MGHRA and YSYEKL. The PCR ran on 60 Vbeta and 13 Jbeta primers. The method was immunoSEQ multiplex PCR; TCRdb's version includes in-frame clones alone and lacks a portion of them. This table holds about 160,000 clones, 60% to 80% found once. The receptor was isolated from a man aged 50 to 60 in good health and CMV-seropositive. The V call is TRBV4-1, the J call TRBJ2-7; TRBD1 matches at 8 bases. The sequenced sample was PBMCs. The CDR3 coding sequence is TGCGCCAGCGGTCAGGGGGCTTACGAGCAGTACTTC. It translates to CASGQGAYEQYF.